This T cell receptor beta chain was recovered during a study of T-cell reconstitution after alpha-beta-depleted transplantation in children. The library targeted TCRbeta and was prepared with unique molecular identifiers. MiXCR, run by TCRdb on the PCR reads, gives a single entry per CDR3 protein. The repertoire holds almost 400,000 distinct CDR3 sequences, with roughly 20% as singletons. This clonotype was counted a few times. The CDR3 extends over 15 amino acids. V lost 1 base, J lost 4 bases, and 11 bases lay in between. The source was PBMCs from the stem cell graft donor, collected from the stem cell graft. V usage is TRBV12-3 or TRBV12-4 and J usage is TRBJ1-5, with D possibly matching TRBD1 (5 bases). This TCR was sampled from a human donor who donated a stem cell graft to a child with acute myeloid leukemia. Here the CDR3 DNA reads TGTGCCAGCAGTTTAGAAGGGGCAGGGAATCAGCCCCAGCATTTT. It translates to CASSLEGAGNQPQHF.